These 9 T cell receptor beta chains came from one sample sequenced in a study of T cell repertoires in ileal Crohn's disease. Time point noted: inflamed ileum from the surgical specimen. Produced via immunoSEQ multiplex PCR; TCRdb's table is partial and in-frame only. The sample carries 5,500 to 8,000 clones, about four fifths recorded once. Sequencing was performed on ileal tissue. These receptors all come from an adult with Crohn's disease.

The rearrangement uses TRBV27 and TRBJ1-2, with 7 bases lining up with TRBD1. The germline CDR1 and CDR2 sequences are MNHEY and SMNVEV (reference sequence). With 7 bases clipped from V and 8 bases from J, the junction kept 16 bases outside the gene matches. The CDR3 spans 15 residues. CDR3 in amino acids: CASTVTRDSTLGYTF. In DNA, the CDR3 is TGTGCCAGCACCGTTACCCGGGACAGCACGCTCGGCTACACCTTC.

Written as DNA, the CDR3 is TGTGCCAGCAGCTCGAGGGATACGCAGTATTTT. It is translated as CASSSRDTQYF. The genes are TRBV11-3 and TRBJ2-3; D not certain. The CDR3 loop spans 11 amino acids. From germline, CDR1 is SGHNT and CDR2 YENEEA. Between the trimmed V and J ends, which lost 4 bases and 6 bases, there was a span of 5 bases.

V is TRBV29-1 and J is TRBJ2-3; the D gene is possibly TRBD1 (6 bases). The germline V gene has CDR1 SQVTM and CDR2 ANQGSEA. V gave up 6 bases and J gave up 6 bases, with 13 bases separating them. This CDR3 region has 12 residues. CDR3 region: CSVDTGSDTQYF. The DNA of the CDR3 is TGCAGCGTCGACACAGGGAGTGATACGCAGTATTTT.

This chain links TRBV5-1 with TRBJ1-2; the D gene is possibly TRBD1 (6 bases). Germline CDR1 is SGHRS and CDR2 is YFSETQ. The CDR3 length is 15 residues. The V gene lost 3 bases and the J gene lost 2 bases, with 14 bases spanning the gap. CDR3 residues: CASSSAGGKNYGYTF. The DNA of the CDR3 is TGCGCCAGCAGCTCAGCGGGGGGCAAAAACTATGGCTACACCTTC.

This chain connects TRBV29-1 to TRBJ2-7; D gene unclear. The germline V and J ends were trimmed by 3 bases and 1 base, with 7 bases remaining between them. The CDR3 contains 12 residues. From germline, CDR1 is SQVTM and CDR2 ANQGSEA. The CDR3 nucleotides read TGCAGCGTTGACTCCGGATCCTACGAGCAGTACTTC. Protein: CSVDSGSYEQYF.

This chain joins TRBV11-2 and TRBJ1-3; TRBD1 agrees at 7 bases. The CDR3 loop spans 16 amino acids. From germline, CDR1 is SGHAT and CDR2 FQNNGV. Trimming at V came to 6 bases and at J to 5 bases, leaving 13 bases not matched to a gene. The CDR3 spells CASSSPGQSVRNTIYF. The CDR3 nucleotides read TGTGCCAGCAGTTCACCGGGACAGTCTGTGAGAAACACCATATATTTT.

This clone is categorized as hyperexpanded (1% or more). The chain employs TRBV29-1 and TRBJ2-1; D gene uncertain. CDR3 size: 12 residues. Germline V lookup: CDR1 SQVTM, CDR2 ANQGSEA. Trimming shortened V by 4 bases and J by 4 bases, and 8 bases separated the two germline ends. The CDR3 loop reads CSVAPFYNEQFF. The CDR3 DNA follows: TGCAGCGTTGCTCCCTTTTACAATGAGCAGTTCTTC.

DNA of the CDR3: TGTGCCAGCAGTCCTTCCCGTGGAGCGGGGGCCCTTGTGTACTTC. This sequence encodes CASSPSRGAGALVYF. The chain joins TRBV27 to TRBJ2-7; the match to TRBD2 covers 8 bases. Germline-derived CDR1 and CDR2 are MNHEY and SMNVEV (reference sequence). The ends lost 5 bases at V and 12 bases at J; junction bases unmatched: 18. The CDR3 is 15 residues long.

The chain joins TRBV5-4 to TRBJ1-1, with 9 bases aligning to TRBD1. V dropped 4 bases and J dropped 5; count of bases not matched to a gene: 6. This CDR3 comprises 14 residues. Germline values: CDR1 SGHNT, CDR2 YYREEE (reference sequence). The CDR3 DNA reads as TGTGCCAGCAGCGGAGGGACAGGGAGAACTGAAGCTTTCTTT. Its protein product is CASSGGTGRTEAFF.